This T cell receptor beta chain was found in a study of blood T cells in healthy people across ages. The study's findings and limits: Reliance upon unsorted PBMCs precluded definitive naive versus antigen-experienced comparison.

Using a J-beta primer mix together with a sample-barcoded 5' primer, a second PCR was run for roughly 6 to 12 cycles. TCRdb itself ran the 5' RACE reads through MiXCR, one entry per CDR3 protein. The repertoire holds just over 1 million distinct CDR3 sequences, with around 45% as singletons. The junction had 15 bases not matched to a gene; V was cut back by 8 bases and J by 3 bases. Germline V gene lookup returns CDR1 MRHNA and CDR2 SNTAGT. This CDR3 has 17 amino acids. This clonotype was seen only a few times. What it binds is not known. Specimen: blood. The genes are TRBV6-4 and TRBJ2-3, with 9 bases lining up with TRBD2. The TCR originated in a woman in her sixties or seventies in good health. The CDR3 DNA follows: TGTGCCAGCTCGATCTCCCAGCGGGAGGAGTGTACAGATACGCAGTATTTT. It translates to CASSISQREECTDTQYF.